The following is a TCR beta chain sequence with its context. Its antigen is unidentified. This entry is derived from a study of cytomegalovirus exposure and HLA in healthy donors. Findings and limits, study-wide: In a later analysis, TCR beta V- and J-gene trimming was associated with a missense DCLRE1C variant. Solely CMV serostatus was available to characterize immune exposure. Roughly uniform sequencing depth across donors was assumed, possibly incorrectly.

PCR employed 60 Vbeta and 13 Jbeta primers. Profiled with immunoSEQ multiplex PCR; TCRdb holds only in-frame clones, not every one. The sample yields around 90,000 clones, 55% to 70% seen once. Trimming shortened V by 0 bases and J by 4 bases, and 12 bases separated the two germline ends. The CDR3 extends over 15 amino acids. CDR1 and CDR2 (germline): MNHEY, SVGAGI. This receptor was taken from a woman aged 45-60 years in good health and CMV-seropositive. This chain uses TRBV6-5 with TRBJ1-2, with a tentative D call TRBD1 (6 bases). Sequencing was done on a sample of PBMCs. The CDR3 DNA reads TGTGCCAGCAGTTACTCTGGGGGCTCGGGCTATGGCTACACCTTC. It translates to CASSYSGGSGYGYTF.